Sequencing of this TCR beta chain was carried out in a study of T cells in Graves' hyperthyroidism and ophthalmopathy (dated by TCRdb to between 2017 and 2020). Turning to the overall study: Peripheral blood samples were taken at initial diagnosis, before any treatment was given. A discovery cohort of about 100 patients, about 44 with Graves' ophthalmopathy and fewer than 65 with stable Graves' hyperthyroidism, was used to find distinguishing TCR V-J signatures. Prospective prediction of ophthalmopathy was tested in an independent validation cohort of 18 to 20 hyperthyroidism patients and 15 to 17 patients who later progressed to ophthalmopathy. The 90 or so discovery patients were randomly split 7:3 into training and test sets. In six Graves' hyperthyroidism patients, the study also compared T-cell repertoires from thyroid tissue with T-cell repertoires from blood. Following sampling, methimazole starting at 30 mg daily was given to hyperthyroidism patients, and high-dose intravenous methylprednisolone was given to ophthalmopathy patients. According to the paper, TCR Vbeta CDR3 sequencing was carried out on 135 peripheral blood samples, which came from under 50 ophthalmopathy, 75 to 80 hyperthyroidism and roughly 17 progressor patients.

The TCR beta CDR3 regions were amplified from RNA transcripts. A first-round RT-PCR of the TCR CDR3 used the HTBI primer set with the Qiagen OneStep RT-PCR kit. Libraries were constructed in a second round of multiplex PCR, after which size selection and purification were performed. Sequencing of the libraries was done on an Illumina HiSeq2000 using paired-end 100 bp reads. In the paper's pipeline: SOAPnuke was used to process the raw data, throwing out any read that contained adapters or uncalled bases, had a mean Phred below 15, or lacked an exact constant-primer or identifier match. COPE v1.2.5 was used to merge the high-quality paired reads, and each unique nucleotide sequence was defined as a clonotype. MiTCR v1.1 was used to align clonotypes to the IMGT TRBV, TRBD and TRBJ reference segments. Analysis was restricted to V-J combinations with a frequency above 0.0001, which covered about 99% of repertoires. A TCS score was defined as the ratio of F50 (clonal expansion) to E x V (chaos), with BLOSUM62-based TCRdist applied between CDR3 peptides within each V-J. Welch's t-statistics and random forest reduced 514 V-J features to roughly 13, which were used in a naive Bayes classifier (R e1071). TCRdb cleaned the public reads at Q25 with fastp, built clones with MiXCR and kept in-frame beta chains. Identical CDR3 protein sequences are pooled into one entry, listed with their most common genes and DNA. The V and J calls were determined by TCRdb, not by the authors. The sample data list roughly 350,000 distinct CDR3 sequences, and around 15% of these were observed just once. The top ten hold roughly 33% of the sample.

Results and caveats for the whole study, not just this receptor: Most expanded thyroid clonotypes (frequency above 0.001) were also detected in blood, suggesting blood repertoires may reflect thyroid immune responses. Sample size was not statistically predetermined, and blinding of investigators to group allocation was not performed. In validation, the model predicted progression to ophthalmopathy a median of about 6 months before onset, with 65% to 71% sensitivity and about 72% specificity. A model built on a 13 V-J signature distinguished ophthalmopathy from stable hyperthyroidism, reaching 85% to 90% sensitivity and about 81% specificity in cross-validation and 80%/75% in testing.

This clonotype was seen repeatedly, ten times or more. Its antigen is unknown. No base quality information exists; no much larger clone differs at one position. The trim is 1 base for V and 6 bases for J, with a gap of 13 bases between the germline ends. The CDR3 starts with the cysteine, ends with the phenylalanine, and has 14 residues. Kept here is only the CDR3 DNA, which spans 42 bases and is read in frame from base 1. Based on the germline V gene (reference sequence), the CDR1 and CDR2 sequences are LGHDT and YNNKEL. In the ophthalmopathy patients, disease was moderately to severely active, with a Clinical Activity Score of 3 or more, a NOSPECS grade of 4 or more, and a duration of less than 3 months. Any patient with an uncontrolled infection, another autoimmune disease, pregnancy or lactation was excluded. Diagnoses were established on the basis of clinical symptoms, serum thyroxine and TRAb, thyroid ultrasound, and orbital computed tomography. PBMCs were isolated from about 9 ml of fresh peripheral blood by Ficoll-Paque density gradient centrifugation. Total RNA was extracted with Trizol reagent, and quality was checked on an Agilent 2100 Bioanalyzer.

The chain was built from TRBV3-1 and TRBJ2-7; TRBD2 is possibly the D segment (6 matching bases). The TCR comes from a woman in her 40s with Graves' ophthalmopathy. Sequencing was done on a sample of blood. The nucleotides are TGTGCCAGCAGCCAAGGGACTAACCTAGGCGAGCAGTACTTC. It codes for CASSQGTNLGEQYF.